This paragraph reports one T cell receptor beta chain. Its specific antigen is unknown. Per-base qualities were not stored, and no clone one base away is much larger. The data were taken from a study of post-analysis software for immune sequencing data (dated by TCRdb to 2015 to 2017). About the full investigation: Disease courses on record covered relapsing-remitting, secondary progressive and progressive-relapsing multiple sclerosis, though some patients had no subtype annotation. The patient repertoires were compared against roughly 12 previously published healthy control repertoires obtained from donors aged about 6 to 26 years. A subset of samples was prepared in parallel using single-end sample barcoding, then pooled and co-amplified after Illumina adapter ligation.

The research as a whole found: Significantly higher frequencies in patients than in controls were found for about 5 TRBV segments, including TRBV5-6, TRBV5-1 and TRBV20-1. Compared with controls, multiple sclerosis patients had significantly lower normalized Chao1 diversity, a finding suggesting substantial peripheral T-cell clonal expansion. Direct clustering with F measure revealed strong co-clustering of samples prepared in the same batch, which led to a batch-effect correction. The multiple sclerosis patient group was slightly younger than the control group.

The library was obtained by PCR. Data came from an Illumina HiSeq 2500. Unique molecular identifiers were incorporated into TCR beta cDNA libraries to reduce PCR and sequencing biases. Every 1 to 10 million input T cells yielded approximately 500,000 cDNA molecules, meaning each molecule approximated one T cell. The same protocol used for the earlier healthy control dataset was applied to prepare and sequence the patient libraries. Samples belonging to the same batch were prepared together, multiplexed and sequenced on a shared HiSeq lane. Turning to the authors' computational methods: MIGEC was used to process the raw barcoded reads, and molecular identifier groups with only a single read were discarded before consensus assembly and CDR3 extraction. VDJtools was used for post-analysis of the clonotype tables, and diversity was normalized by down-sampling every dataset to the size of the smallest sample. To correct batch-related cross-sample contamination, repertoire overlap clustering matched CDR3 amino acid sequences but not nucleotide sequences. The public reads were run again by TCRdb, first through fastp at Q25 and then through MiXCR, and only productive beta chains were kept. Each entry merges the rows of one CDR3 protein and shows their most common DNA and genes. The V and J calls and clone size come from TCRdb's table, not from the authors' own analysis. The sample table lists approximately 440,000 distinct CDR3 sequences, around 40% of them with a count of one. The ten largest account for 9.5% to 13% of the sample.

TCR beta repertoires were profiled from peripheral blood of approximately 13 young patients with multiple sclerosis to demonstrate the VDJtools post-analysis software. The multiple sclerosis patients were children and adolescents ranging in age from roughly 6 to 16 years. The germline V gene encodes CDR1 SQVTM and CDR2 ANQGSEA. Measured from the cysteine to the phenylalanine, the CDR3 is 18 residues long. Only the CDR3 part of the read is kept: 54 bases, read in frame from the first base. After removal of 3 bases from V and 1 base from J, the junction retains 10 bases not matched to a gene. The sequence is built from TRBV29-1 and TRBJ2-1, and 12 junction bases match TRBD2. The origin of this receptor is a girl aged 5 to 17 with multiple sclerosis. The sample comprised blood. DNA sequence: TGCAGCGTTGACACGACTAGCGGGAGCCCCGGGTCCTACAATGAGCAGTTCTTC. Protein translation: CSVDTTSGSPGSYNEQFF.